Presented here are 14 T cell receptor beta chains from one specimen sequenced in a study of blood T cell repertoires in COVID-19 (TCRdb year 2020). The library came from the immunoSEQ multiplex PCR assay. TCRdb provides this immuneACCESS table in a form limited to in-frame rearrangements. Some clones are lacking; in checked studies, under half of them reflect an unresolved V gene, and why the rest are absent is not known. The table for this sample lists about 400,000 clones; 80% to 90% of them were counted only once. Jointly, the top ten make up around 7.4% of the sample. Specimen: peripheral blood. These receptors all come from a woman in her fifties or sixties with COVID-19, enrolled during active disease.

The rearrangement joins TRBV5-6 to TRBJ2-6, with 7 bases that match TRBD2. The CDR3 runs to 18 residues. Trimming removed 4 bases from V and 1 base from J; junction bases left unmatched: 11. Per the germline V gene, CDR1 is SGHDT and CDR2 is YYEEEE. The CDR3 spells CASSLGGGGWSGANVLTF. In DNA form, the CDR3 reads TGTGCCAGCAGCCTTGGGGGGGGAGGCTGGTCTGGGGCCAACGTCCTGACTTTC.

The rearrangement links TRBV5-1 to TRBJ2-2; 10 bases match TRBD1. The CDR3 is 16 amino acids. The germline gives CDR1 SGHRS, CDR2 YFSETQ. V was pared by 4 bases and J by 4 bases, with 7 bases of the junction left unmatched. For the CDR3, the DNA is TGCGCCAGCAGCCTTCCGGGACAGGGGACCACCGGGGAGCTGTTTTTT. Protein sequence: CASSLPGQGTTGELFF.

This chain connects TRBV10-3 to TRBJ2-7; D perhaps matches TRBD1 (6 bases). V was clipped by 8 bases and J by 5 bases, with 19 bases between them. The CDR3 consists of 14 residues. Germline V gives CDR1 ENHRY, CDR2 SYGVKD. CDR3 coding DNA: TGTGCCATCTCCCTTCGTCAGGGGTCCCACGAGCAGTACTTC. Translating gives CAISLRQGSHEQYF.

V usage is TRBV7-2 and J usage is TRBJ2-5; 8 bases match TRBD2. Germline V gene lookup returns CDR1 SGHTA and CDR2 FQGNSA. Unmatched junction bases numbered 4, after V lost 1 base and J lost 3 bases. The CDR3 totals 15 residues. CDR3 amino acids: CASSLVAGKEETQYF. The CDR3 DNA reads TGTGCCAGCAGCTTAGTAGCGGGAAAAGAAGAGACCCAGTACTTC.

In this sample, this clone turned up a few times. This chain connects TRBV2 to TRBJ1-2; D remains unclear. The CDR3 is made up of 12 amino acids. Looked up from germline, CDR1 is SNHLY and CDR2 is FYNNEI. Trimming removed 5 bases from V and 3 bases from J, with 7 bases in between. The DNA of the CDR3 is TGTGCCAGCAGTCAAGACTACTATGGCTACACCTTC. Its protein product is CASSQDYYGYTF.

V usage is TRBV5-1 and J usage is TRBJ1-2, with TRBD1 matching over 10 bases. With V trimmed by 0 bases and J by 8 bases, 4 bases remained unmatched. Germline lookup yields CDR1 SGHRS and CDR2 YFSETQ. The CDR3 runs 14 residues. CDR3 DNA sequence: TGCGCCAGCAGCTTGGGGACAGGGGGTATCGGCTACACCTTC. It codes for CASSLGTGGIGYTF. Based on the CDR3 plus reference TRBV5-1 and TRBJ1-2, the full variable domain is KAGVTQTPRYLIKTRGQQVTLSCSPISGHRSVSWYQQTPGQGLQFLFEYFSETQRNKGNFPGRFSGRQFSNSRSEMNVSTLELGDSALYLCASSLGTGGIGYTFGSGTRLTVV.

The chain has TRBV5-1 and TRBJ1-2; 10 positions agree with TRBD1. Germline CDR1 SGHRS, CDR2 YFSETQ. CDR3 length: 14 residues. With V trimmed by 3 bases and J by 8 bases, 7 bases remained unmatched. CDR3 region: CASSSSTTGGGYTF. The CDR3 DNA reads TGCGCCAGCAGCTCATCAACGACAGGGGGCGGCTACACCTTC.

The CDR3 sequence: CAWEFGSGYNEQFF. The CDR3 DNA reads TGTGCCTGGGAATTCGGGTCGGGCTACAATGAGCAGTTCTTC. The chain carries TRBV30 and TRBJ2-1; no clear D. Trimming took 5 bases from V and 3 from J, leaving 14 bases between them. The CDR3 contains 14 residues. Germline-derived CDR1 and CDR2 are GTSNPN and SVGIG (reference sequence).

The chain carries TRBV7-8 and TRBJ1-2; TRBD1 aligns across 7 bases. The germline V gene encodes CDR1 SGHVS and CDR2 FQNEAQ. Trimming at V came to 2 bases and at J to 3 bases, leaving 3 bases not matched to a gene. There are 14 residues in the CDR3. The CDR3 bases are TGTGCCAGCAGCTTATGGGACAGAGACTATGGCTACACCTTC. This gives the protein CASSLWDRDYGYTF.

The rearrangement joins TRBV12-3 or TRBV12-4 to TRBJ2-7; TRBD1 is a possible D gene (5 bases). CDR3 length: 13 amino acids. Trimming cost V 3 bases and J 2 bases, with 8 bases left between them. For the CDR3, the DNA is TGTGCCAGCAGTTTTGACAGTACCTACGAGCAGTACTTC. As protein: CASSFDSTYEQYF.

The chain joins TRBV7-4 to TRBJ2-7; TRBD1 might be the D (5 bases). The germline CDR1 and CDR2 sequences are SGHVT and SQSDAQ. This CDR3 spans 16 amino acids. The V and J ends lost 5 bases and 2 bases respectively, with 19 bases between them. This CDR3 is CASSPRTRTSAYEQYF. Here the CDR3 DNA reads TGTGCCAGCAGCCCCCGGACACGCACTTCGGCCTACGAGCAGTACTTC.

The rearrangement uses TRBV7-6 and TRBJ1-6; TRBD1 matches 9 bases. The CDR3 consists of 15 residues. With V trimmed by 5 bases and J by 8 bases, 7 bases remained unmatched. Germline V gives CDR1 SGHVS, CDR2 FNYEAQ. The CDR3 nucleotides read TGTGCCAGCAGCCCCGACAGGGGGAGAGATTCACCCCTCCACTTT. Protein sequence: CASSPDRGRDSPLHF.

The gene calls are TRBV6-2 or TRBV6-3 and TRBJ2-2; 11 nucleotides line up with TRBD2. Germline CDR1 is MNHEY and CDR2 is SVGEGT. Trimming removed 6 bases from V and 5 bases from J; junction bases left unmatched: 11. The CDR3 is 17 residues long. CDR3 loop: CASSPRLAGGLTGELFF. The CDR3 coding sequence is TGTGCCAGCAGCCCACGCTTAGCGGGGGGGCTTACCGGGGAGCTGTTTTTT.

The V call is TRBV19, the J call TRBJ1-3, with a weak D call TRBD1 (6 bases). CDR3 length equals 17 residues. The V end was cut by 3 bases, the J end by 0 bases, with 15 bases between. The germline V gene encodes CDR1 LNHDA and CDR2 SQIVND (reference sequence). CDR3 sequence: CASSMEQGIYSGNTIYF. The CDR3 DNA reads TGTGCCAGTAGTATGGAGCAGGGGATATACTCTGGAAACACCATATATTTT.